This T cell receptor (beta chain) was identified during a study of T cells expressing NK-cell markers (dated by TCRdb to between 2020 and 2021). Notes on the research overall: TCR beta-chain repertoires were profiled in sorted CD3+CD56+NKG2C+, CD3+CD56+NKG2C- and CD3+CD56-NKG2C+ T-cell subsets from seven or eight donors. Sequencing of the libraries produced 2 x 150 bp reads on Illumina HiSeq 2000/2500, MiSeq or NextSeq. The eight sequenced donors were randomly selected healthy volunteers, three men and five women. Seven of the eight sequenced donors were HCMV-seropositive and one was HCMV-seronegative.

This sample was sequenced with an Illumina HiSeq 2000. The TCR beta cDNA libraries were made using 5'RACE template switching, a step that added both a universal primer site and unique molecular identifiers. cDNA synthesis was primed from the TCR beta constant segment and was followed by two successive PCR amplification steps. Concerning the study's data processing: MIGEC was used to demultiplex reads and group reads by UMI, and MiTCR was used to assemble and quantify clonotypes. To exclude erroneous sequences, any TCR cDNA sequence not supported by at least two reads was discarded. The tcR package was used for downstream repertoire analysis, and clonotypes were matched across fractions by CDR3 nucleotide sequence plus V segment. VDJmatch was used to annotate antigen specificity against VDJdb, with one amino acid substitution in CDR3 permitted. TCRdb reprocessed the reads and assigns one entry to each CDR3 protein sequence, leaving out DNA. The V and J calls were not made by the authors but by TCRdb's processing. This sample's table contains around 260,000 distinct CDR3 sequences. About 4.2% of the sample lies in the top ten.

The germline V gene encodes CDR1 KGHSH and CDR2 LQKENI. The CDR3 sequence holds 12 residues, the cysteine and phenylalanine included. DNA was not recorded. Points the paper makes about the study in general: In 6 or 7 donors, the dominant CD3+CD56+NKG2C+ clonotypes ranked among the top 10 CD8+ clonotypes, making up roughly 1.0-8% of CD8+ T cells. Those dominant clonotypes were again the most abundant among CD3+CD56-NKG2C+ cells in a few donors, at about 25-65%. Whether the expanded NKG2C-expressing T cell clones were specific for HCMV antigens remained unclear.

A commercial ELISA kit detecting HCMV-specific IgG in serum was used to determine HCMV serostatus. Peripheral blood mononuclear cells were isolated from blood by Ficoll density gradient centrifugation. On this clonotype: The antigen it recognizes is unknown.

The sequence is built from TRBV18 and TRBJ1-1. The sequence came from a woman between 18 and 70 years old in good health. Sample: blood T cells: a sorted CD56 or NKG2C T cell subset, CD4+ or CD8+ T cells, or bulk PBMC T cells (not recorded which). The CDR3 in this case is CASSPAGLRAFF.